What follows describes a single TCR beta chain. Its antigen is undetermined. This specimen comes from a study of CD8+CD57+ T cells in acquired aplastic anemia. For sequencing, patients were chosen who had shown expansion of CD8+CD57+ cells by flow cytometry. Everyone among the patients had severe acquired aplastic anemia. Overall study results and limits: Around 29 shared CD8+ CDR3s appeared highly expressed within patients' immunodominant clones.

Genomic DNA was employed as the template in profiling TCR beta VDJ and CDR3. TCRdb passed the reads through MiXCR, listing each CDR3 protein once. The profile shows about 150,000 distinct CDR3 sequences, over 40% of them singletons. The CDR3 sequence is 13 residues long. The V end was cut by 6 bases, the J end by 6 bases, with 18 bases between. Germline CDR1 reads SQVTM; CDR2 reads ANQGSEA. The TCR sequence derives from a human donor with aplastic anemia. Material for sequencing was sorted CD4+, CD8+, or CD8+CD57+ T cells (not recorded which) from PBMCs. V is TRBV29-1 and J is TRBJ2-7; weak D call: TRBD1 (5 bases). In DNA form, the CDR3 reads TGCAGCGTCGGAGAAGGGGAACTTGGCGAGCAGTACTTC. Translating gives CSVGEGELGEQYF.